The entry that follows covers one T cell receptor (beta chain) sequence. Its antigen is not identified. At one of its ends the junction is not consistent with the germline gene, which may arise from a read error. CDR1 and CDR2 from the germline V gene are MNHNS and SASEGT. The CDR3 is made up of 12 amino acids. TCRbeta libraries were built with three rounds of nested PCR, modified from ARM-PCR. TCRdb reprocessed the multiplex PCR reads via MiXCR and lists one record per CDR3 protein. Of 75,000 to 90,000 distinct CDR3 sequences listed, 65% to 80% are singletons. This entry belongs to a study of tumor and adjacent non-tumor tissue in lung cancer. About the study: Histology: about a dozen adenocarcinoma, 2 squamous cell carcinoma, 1 small cell lung cancer. Aged about 30 to 85 years, patients included roughly ten men and five or six women with stage I to III disease. Study-wide results and caveats: TCR diversity was significantly greater in tumor than normal lung tissue.

This sample's RNA came from whole unsorted tissue. The normal lung tissue was taken more than 3 cm from the tumor edge. Between August and November 2014, newly diagnosed, chemotherapy-naive lung cancer patients underwent thoracic surgery in China. The source of this sequence is a woman aged 50 to 60 with non-small cell lung cancer. Sequenced: distant non-tumor lung tissue. The chain recombines TRBV6-1 with TRBJ1-4; no firm D call. The CDR3 sequence is CASTEIPEKPFF. The CDR3 DNA reads TGTGCCAGCACTGAGATTCCCGAAAAACCGTTTTTT.